The 10 T cell receptor beta chains in this list originate from one sample, sequenced in a study of blood T cell repertoires in COVID-19 (dated by TCRdb to about 2020). The library was built by means of the immunoSEQ multiplex PCR assay. TCRdb carries this immuneACCESS record with in-frame sequences only. Its versions omit some clonotypes, under half of them owing to an unresolved V gene in the studies checked, with the rest unexplained. Present in this sample are fewer than 250,000 clones, roughly 83% of which were seen just once. Clones ranked in the top ten supply roughly 7% of the sample. Sequenced: peripheral blood. The source is a woman in her forties or fifties with acute or convalescent COVID-19.

The chain is built from TRBV19 and TRBJ2-7; maybe TRBD2 (8 bases). CDR3 length equals 13 residues. Germline-derived CDR1 and CDR2 are LNHDA and SQIVND (reference sequence). V was pared by 10 bases and J by 5 bases, with 18 bases between. The CDR3 sequence: CATRERGTDEQYF. CDR3 DNA sequence: TGTGCCACCCGGGAGCGGGGGACAGACGAGCAGTACTTC.

This clone appeared a single time. The chain employs TRBV5-4 and TRBJ1-1; D may be TRBD1 (5 bases). V lost 4 bases and J 1 base, leaving 14 bases between the germline ends. CDR1 is SGHNT and CDR2 is YYREEE in the germline V gene (reference sequence). This CDR3 comprises 15 residues. The CDR3 nucleotides are TGTGCCAGCAGCCAGGACGGGAGGGGGAACACTGAAGCTTTCTTT. Translated, it gives CASSQDGRGNTEAFF.

This clone was seen a few times. V is TRBV7-8 and J is TRBJ1-1, with D hard to call. The CDR3 sequence is 11 residues long. V shed 5 bases and J shed 5 bases, with 6 bases lying between them. Germline loops: CDR1 SGHVS, CDR2 FQNEAQ. CDR3 sequence reads: CASSRLTEAFF. CDR3 in DNA: TGTGCCAGCAGCCGCCTAACTGAAGCTTTCTTT.

On this clone: The junction and the germline gene differ at one end; a read error may be behind it. V is TRBV5-6 and J is TRBJ2-7, with 7 bases that match TRBD2. The CDR3 is made up of 13 amino acids. Germline V gives CDR1 SGHDT, CDR2 YYEEEE. This CDR3 is CASSLGGIYEQYF. The CDR3 bases are TGTGCCAGCAGTTTGGGAGGGATCTACGAGCAGTACTTC.

This chain links TRBV6-5 with TRBJ2-5, with 10 positions matching TRBD1. V shed 5 bases, J shed 4 bases, and the junction held 4 bases outside the gene matches. The CDR3 spans 14 residues. Germline V gives CDR1 MNHEY, CDR2 SVGAGI. The CDR3, as DNA: TGTGCCAGCAGTAACGACAGGGGGCCAGAGACCCAGTACTTC. It codes for CASSNDRGPETQYF.

The V gene is TRBV7-6, the J gene TRBJ1-6; D is undetermined. The CDR3 consists of 16 residues. V was trimmed by 1 base and J by 7 bases, leaving 14 bases between them. Germline V lookup: CDR1 SGHVS, CDR2 FNYEAQ. The DNA for the CDR3 is TGTGCCAGCAGCTTAGGCGGGTACCCCGTAAATTCACCCCTCCACTTT. This translates into CASSLGGYPVNSPLHF.

This chain joins TRBV30 and TRBJ2-7; no definite D call. Germline V gene data show CDR1 as GTSNPN and CDR2 as SVGIG (reference sequence). Trimming took off 1 base at V and 7 bases at J, with 17 bases between the two ends. The CDR3 has 14 residues. In DNA form, the CDR3 reads TGTGCCTGGAGTGACGGTAGTCGGTATCTTGAGCAGTACTTC. Translated: CAWSDGSRYLEQYF.

This chain uses TRBV5-1 with TRBJ1-1; TRBD1 agrees at 10 bases. CDR1 is SGHRS, CDR2 YFSETQ, per germline. With 2 bases clipped from V and 5 bases from J, the junction kept 6 bases outside the gene matches. CDR3 length: 15 amino acids. CDR3 residues: CASSFGDRGLTEAFF. CDR3 DNA sequence: TGCGCCAGCAGCTTTGGTGACAGGGGGCTTACTGAAGCTTTCTTT.

This chain joins TRBV24-1 and TRBJ2-5; 9 nucleotides match TRBD2. V was clipped by 7 bases and J by 5 bases; unmatched bases: 16. This CDR3 contains 17 residues. CDR1 KGHDR and CDR2 SFDVKD come from the germline V gene. CDR3 coding DNA: TGTGCCACCAGAATGGCCCTAAGCGGGAGGCCCCTGGAGACCCAGTACTTC. Protein product: CATRMALSGRPLETQYF.

This sequence joins TRBV30 and TRBJ1-1, with unresolved D. V gave up 2 bases and J gave up 1 base, with 5 bases separating them. This CDR3 contains 12 residues. Looked up from germline, CDR1 is GTSNPN and CDR2 is SVGIG (reference sequence). The DNA for the CDR3 is TGTGCCTGGAGTTTTAGGAACACTGAAGCTTTCTTT. It translates to CAWSFRNTEAFF.